This T cell receptor (beta chain) was documented in a study of blood T cell repertoires in COVID-19. Background on the study: From T cells, B-cell-depleted T cells, or PBMCs came the material, which was cDNA or gDNA.

Per the original methods: Cell counts per sample came from amplifying reference gene primers. The method was immunoSEQ multiplex PCR; TCRdb's version includes in-frame clones alone and lacks a portion of them. Clone size and V and J calls were adopted from that table, with D and trimming inferred from the DNA. The table includes around 300,000 clones, 80% to 90% detected once. Germline loops: CDR1 LGHNT, CDR2 FRNRAP. This CDR3 spans 15 amino acids. The trim removed 2 bases at V and 1 base at J, leaving 2 bases unmatched. The source of this sequence is a woman between 50 and 59 years old who had recovered from COVID-19. Sequenced: peripheral blood. The rearrangement uses TRBV12-5 and TRBJ2-1, with 7 bases identical to TRBD1. The CDR3 nucleotides read TGTGCTAGTGGTTTGAGGGGGCTATCCTACAATGAGCAGTTCTTC. It yields the protein CASGLRGLSYNEQFF.